This record looks at one TCR beta chain sequence and its context. Its antigen is unidentified. V shed 3 bases and J 8 bases; nucleotides not matched to a gene: 10. Germline V gives CDR1 LGHDT, CDR2 YNNKEL (reference sequence). The CDR3 has 15 amino acids. PCR was performed a second time for about 7 to 12 cycles using a sample-barcoded 5' primer and a J-beta primer mix. TCRdb passed the 5' RACE reads through MiXCR, listing each CDR3 protein once. The sample holds 650,000 to 800,000 distinct CDR3 sequences; around 52% are singletons and the top ten take approximately 12%. The sample is drawn from a study of blood T cells in healthy people across ages. General observations from the study: Long-lived donors carried more naive CD4+ cells and greater diversity than aged donors.

V gene TRBV3-1 combines with J gene TRBJ2-1; TRBD2 agrees at 7 bases. The clonotype comes from an elderly woman in good health. What was sequenced was blood. The CDR3 nucleotides read TGTGCCAGCAGCCAGAGCCGAGCGGGAAACCATGAGCAGTTCTTC. Its translation is CASSQSRAGNHEQFF.